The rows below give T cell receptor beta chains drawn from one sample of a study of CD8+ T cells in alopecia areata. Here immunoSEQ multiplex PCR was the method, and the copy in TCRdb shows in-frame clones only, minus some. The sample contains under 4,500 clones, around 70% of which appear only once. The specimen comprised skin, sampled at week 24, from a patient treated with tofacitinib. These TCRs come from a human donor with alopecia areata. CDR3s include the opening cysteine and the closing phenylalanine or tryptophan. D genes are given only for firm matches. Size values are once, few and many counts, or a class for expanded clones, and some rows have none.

CDR3aa: CAARRGQKGTDTQYF; CDR3nt: TGTGCCGCCAGGAGGGGACAAAAAGGCACAGATACGCAGTATTTT; j_gene: TRBJ2-3; v_gene: TRBV10-3; abundance: NA; d_gene: NA
CDR3aa: CASSFLFEAFF; CDR3nt: TGTGCCAGCAGTTTTCTGTTTGAAGCTTTCTTT; j_gene: TRBJ1-1; v_gene: TRBV28; abundance: few; d_gene: NA
CDR3aa: CASSPNGQNTGELFF; CDR3nt: TGTGCCAGCTCACCCAACGGACAAAACACCGGGGAGCTGTTTTTT; j_gene: TRBJ2-2; v_gene: TRBV18; abundance: NA; d_gene: NA
CDR3aa: CASGLVPAGDYNEQFF; CDR3nt: TGTGCTAGTGGTTTGGTACCGGCAGGGGATTACAATGAGCAGTTCTTC; j_gene: TRBJ2-1; v_gene: TRBV12-5; abundance: NA; d_gene: NA
CDR3aa: CASSYTVNQPQHF; CDR3nt: TGTGCCAGCAGTTACACGGTTAATCAGCCCCAGCATTTT; j_gene: TRBJ1-5; v_gene: TRBV6-5; abundance: NA; d_gene: NA
CDR3aa: CAAGGFYEQYF; CDR3nt: TGTGCCGCGGGGGGGTTTTACGAGCAGTACTTC; j_gene: TRBJ2-7; v_gene: TRBV10-3; abundance: NA; d_gene: TRBD2
CDR3aa: CASSYGGLGFETQYF; CDR3nt: TGTGCCAGCAGTTACGGCGGACTAGGGTTTGAGACCCAGTACTTC; j_gene: TRBJ2-5; v_gene: TRBV6-5; abundance: NA; d_gene: TRBD2
CDR3aa: CASSKDRANTGELFF; CDR3nt: TGCGCCAGCAGCAAAGACAGGGCGAACACCGGGGAGCTGTTTTTT; j_gene: TRBJ2-2; v_gene: TRBV5-1; abundance: NA; d_gene: TRBD1
CDR3aa: CASSLVAGGPYEQYF; CDR3nt: TGCGCCAGCAGCTTGGTGGCAGGGGGACCCTACGAGCAGTACTTC; j_gene: TRBJ2-7; v_gene: TRBV5-1; abundance: NA; d_gene: TRBD1
CDR3aa: CASSLGQLENTEAFF; CDR3nt: TGTGCCAGCAGCTTGGGACAGTTGGAGAACACTGAAGCTTTCTTT; j_gene: TRBJ1-1; v_gene: TRBV5-6; abundance: NA; d_gene: NA
CDR3aa: CASVPGTKDTEAFF; CDR3nt: TGTGCCAGCGTCCCGGGGACCAAGGACACTGAAGCTTTCTTT; j_gene: TRBJ1-1; v_gene: TRBV2; abundance: few; d_gene: NA
CDR3aa: CASRLGVYTQYF; CDR3nt: TGTGCCAGCAGATTAGGGGTATATACGCAGTATTTT; j_gene: TRBJ2-3; v_gene: TRBV7-9; abundance: once; d_gene: NA
CDR3aa: CASKRTGELFF; CDR3nt: TGTGCCAGCAAACGGACCGGGGAGCTGTTTTTT; j_gene: TRBJ2-2; v_gene: TRBV6-4; abundance: few; d_gene: NA
CDR3aa: CASGPGGGLETQYF; CDR3nt: TGTGCTAGTGGCCCAGGGGGCGGTTTAGAGACCCAGTACTTC; j_gene: TRBJ2-5; v_gene: TRBV12-5; abundance: NA; d_gene: TRBD1
CDR3aa: CASSLQYNSPLHF; CDR3nt: TGTGCCAGCAGCTTACAGTATAATTCACCCCTCCACTTT; j_gene: TRBJ1-6; v_gene: TRBV7-3; abundance: NA; d_gene: NA